One sample yielded the 11 T cell receptor beta chains listed below, sequenced in a study of beta chain features in type 1 diabetes. General study findings and limits: Moderate but significant shortening of TCRB CDR3s was recorded in all four CD4+ subsets from Type 1 diabetes patients.

Antigens of these TCRs are unknown. The study reverse transcribed the entire isolated RNA, so it sequenced expressed TCRB transcripts. Libraries were prepared by immunoSEQ multiplex PCR; TCRdb keeps only in-frame clonotypes and omits some of them. This table has about 120,000 clones, less than 20% appearing once. Sequencing was performed on central memory CD4+ T cells from blood. The origin of the receptors is a man aged 30 to 39 with type 1 diabetes.

This chain connects TRBV7-2 to TRBJ2-7; 14 bases line up with TRBD2. With 5 bases clipped from V and 7 bases from J, the junction kept 7 bases outside the gene matches. Germline V CDR1 and CDR2: SGHTA, FQGNSA. The CDR3 sequence is 15 residues long. CDR3 residues: CASSPGTSGGREQYF. The CDR3 region has the DNA TGTGCCAGCAGCCCCGGGACTAGCGGGGGACGGGAGCAGTACTTC.

Points on this clone: This CDR3 is also generated by other DNA sequences in the sample. This sequence joins TRBV29-1 and TRBJ2-6; D gene ambiguous. Germline V gives CDR1 SQVTM, CDR2 ANQGSEA. The CDR3 consists of 14 residues. V was trimmed by 6 bases and J by 2 bases, leaving 11 bases between them. The CDR3 bases are TGCAGCGTGGATTTGGGGACTGGGGCCAACGTCCTGACTTTC. The encoded protein is CSVDLGTGANVLTF.

This clone was counted at least ten times. V is TRBV18 and J is TRBJ2-4, with TRBD1 identical over 9 bases. V trimming: 4 bases; J trimming: 0 bases; junction bases outside the gene matches: 10. CDR1 and CDR2 (germline): KGHSH, LQKENI. There are 18 residues in the CDR3. CDR3 DNA sequence: TGTGCCAGCTCACGTGCGACAGGGGGACCCCTAGCCAAAAACATTCAGTACTTC. It yields the protein CASSRATGGPLAKNIQYF.

This clone was seen only a few times. The chain joins TRBV7-2 to TRBJ2-7; D unclear. The V and J ends lost 4 bases and 3 bases respectively, with 13 bases between them. Germline V gene sequence: CDR1 SGHTA, CDR2 FQGNSA. The CDR3 is 14 amino acids. CDR3 bases: TGTGCCAGCAGCTCGGGTCTGGGATTCTACGAGCAGTACTTC. It encodes CASSSGLGFYEQYF. Combining the CDR3 with reference TRBV7-2 and TRBJ2-7 gives the whole variable domain GAGVSQSPSNKVTEKGKDVELRCDPISGHTALYWYRQSLGQGLEFLIYFQGNSAPDKSGLPSDRFSAERTGGSVSTLTIQRTQQEDSAVYLCASSSGLGFYEQYFGPGTRLTVT.

The chain employs TRBV15 and TRBJ2-7; 9 bases are shared with TRBD1. The CDR3 is 14 amino acids. V shed 8 bases, J shed 6 bases, and the junction held 11 bases outside the gene matches. From germline, CDR1 is LNHNV and CDR2 YYDKDF (reference sequence). The CDR3 region is CATSPGTGLGEQYF. In nucleotides, the CDR3 is TGTGCCACCTCCCCTGGGACAGGGCTGGGCGAGCAGTACTTC.

This clone was counted between two and nine times. The rearrangement uses TRBV27 and TRBJ2-1; 7 positions match TRBD2. The CDR3 length is 15 residues. Germline CDR1 reads MNHEY; CDR2 reads SMNVEV (reference sequence). J was trimmed by 10 bases and V by 1 base; bases with no gene match: 10. The CDR3 nucleotides are TGTGCCAGCAGTTTATGGGGGGGATCAAACAGGGAGCAGTTCTTC. Protein sequence: CASSLWGGSNREQFF.

Only a few counts were recorded for this clone. The chain employs TRBV4-3 and TRBJ1-3; TRBD1 matches 8 bases. Germline loops: CDR1 LGHNA, CDR2 YSLEER. The ends lost 2 bases at V and 0 bases at J; junction bases unmatched: 6. The CDR3 extends over 17 amino acids. The CDR3 is CASSQLGQGSSGNTIYF. The CDR3 DNA is TGCGCCAGCAGCCAACTAGGACAGGGAAGCTCTGGAAACACCATATATTTT.

The genes are TRBV6-1 and TRBJ2-5; D is ambiguous. The CDR3 has 10 amino acids. Germline values: CDR1 MNHNS, CDR2 SASEGT. Trimming removed 3 bases at V and 5 bases at J, with 1 base between. The CDR3: CASSDETQYF. The CDR3, as DNA: TGTGCCAGCAGTGACGAGACCCAGTACTTC.

This clone was counted between two and nine times. This sample includes further DNA sequences coding for the same CDR3. The gene calls are TRBV29-1 and TRBJ1-2, with D perhaps TRBD1 (5 bases). The V end was cut by 7 bases, the J end by 2 bases, with 8 bases between. Germline CDR1 reads SQVTM; CDR2 reads ANQGSEA. The length of the CDR3 is 11 residues. CDR3 DNA sequence: TGCAGCGCGGGGGGAAACTATGGCTACACCTTC. It translates to CSAGGNYGYTF.

This clone came up many times. The gene calls are TRBV30 and TRBJ2-1; perhaps TRBD2 as D (6 bases). Trimming removed 1 base at V and 6 bases at J, with 16 bases between. The CDR3 is 15 residues long. Germline V CDR1 and CDR2: GTSNPN, SVGIG (reference sequence). The DNA for the CDR3 is TGTGCCTGGAGTGGCTTGGGCCTAGCGTCCAATGAGCAGTTCTTC. This sequence encodes CAWSGLGLASNEQFF.

This chain uses TRBV2 with TRBJ1-3, with D uncertain. V dropped 2 bases and J dropped 4 bases, with 12 bases sitting between them. Germline V lookup: CDR1 SNHLY, CDR2 FYNNEI. The CDR3 sequence is 15 residues long. The CDR3 coding sequence is TGTGCCAGCAGTGAACAATTGATGAGGGGAAACACCATATATTTT. Encoded protein: CASSEQLMRGNTIYF.